This entry lists 25 T cell receptor beta chains sequenced from one sample in a study of T cells after yellow fever vaccination. TCRdb analysed the 5' RACE reads with MiXCR anew, one entry per CDR3 protein. The sample has 320,000 or so distinct CDR3 sequences, around 8.1% seen once. The sample was PBMCs, taken roughly seven weeks after the first yellow fever vaccination. All receptors come from a man between 18 and 29 years old who received the YFV17D yellow fever vaccine.

This clonotype was observed a few times. V usage is TRBV20-1 and J usage is TRBJ2-1; a weak D match, TRBD2 (7 bases). The V and J ends lost 0 bases and 12 bases respectively, with 18 bases between them. Germline CDR1 is DFQATT and CDR2 is SNEGSKA (reference sequence). CDR3 length equals 14 residues. The chain's CDR3 is CSARDNWGGGAQFF. Here the CDR3 DNA reads TGCAGTGCTAGAGATAACTGGGGGGGCGGAGCGCAGTTCTTC.

This clonotype was seen a handful of times. V gene TRBV20-1 combines with J gene TRBJ1-6; possibly TRBD1 for D (5 bases). This CDR3 comprises 13 residues. V lost 6 bases to trimming and J lost 4 bases, with 10 bases between them. Looked up from germline, CDR1 is DFQATT and CDR2 is SNEGSKA (reference sequence). The CDR3 coding sequence is TGCAGTGCCGCCGGGACTTATAATTCACCCCTCCACTTT. It encodes CSAAGTYNSPLHF.

This clonotype has a single count. The gene calls are TRBV6-2 or TRBV6-3 and TRBJ1-2; D not certain. The CDR3 runs to 14 residues. Germline values: CDR1 MNHEY, CDR2 SVGEGT. The ends were cut back, 3 bases at V and 8 bases at J, with 16 bases in the middle. The CDR3 sequence is CASSYSSEIGGYTF. For the CDR3, the DNA is TGTGCCAGCAGTTATTCCTCGGAGATCGGCGGCTACACCTTC.

The chain joins TRBV4-1 to TRBJ1-1, with no clear D. V was cut by 6 bases and J by 8 bases, with 13 bases left in between. CDR1 and CDR2 (germline): MGHRA, YSYEKL. The CDR3 totals 12 residues. This CDR3 reads CASSQIGLEAFF. DNA for the CDR3: TGCGCCAGCAGTCAAATAGGTCTCGAAGCTTTCTTT.

The V call is TRBV7-8, the J call TRBJ2-5; 7 nucleotides agree with TRBD1. CDR3 size: 15 residues. Germline lookup yields CDR1 SGHVS and CDR2 FQNEAQ. The J segment lost 4 bases and the V segment lost 0 bases, leaving 5 bases of the junction unmatched. The CDR3 sequence is CASSLAGRDRETQYF. The CDR3 DNA is TGTGCCAGCAGCTTAGCGGGCCGGGACAGAGAGACCCAGTACTTC.

This clonotype came up a few times. The rearrangement links TRBV12-3 or TRBV12-4 to TRBJ2-6, with D unresolved. This CDR3 is 17 amino acids long. V lost 6 bases to trimming and J lost 0 bases, with 15 bases between them. The CDR3 sequence is CASSRSNAYSGANVLTF. DNA for the CDR3: TGTGCCAGCAGCCGATCCAATGCTTACTCTGGGGCCAACGTCCTGACTTTC.

In this sample, this clonotype turned up a few times. This chain joins TRBV5-1 and TRBJ1-2, with D possibly being TRBD1 (5 bases). V was cut by 4 bases and J by 8 bases, with 18 bases left in between. CDR1 and CDR2 (germline): SGHRS, YFSETQ. The CDR3 has 14 amino acids. CDR3: CASSQETGRRGYTF. In DNA, the CDR3 is TGCGCCAGCAGCCAGGAAACGGGACGGAGAGGCTACACCTTC.

This clonotype showed up just a few times. This chain connects TRBV4-2 to TRBJ2-5, with 9 bases that match TRBD2. The CDR3 has 19 residues. V gave up 4 bases and J gave up 1 base; unmatched junction bases: 16. In germline, CDR1 is LGHNA, CDR2 YNFKEQ. CDR3 bases: TGTGCCAGCAGCCCCTTATCCAAGCGGGGGGCAAACCCCCAAGAGACCCAGTACTTC. Translation gives CASSPLSKRGANPQETQYF.

This clonotype was counted a few times. V and J are TRBV7-9 and TRBJ1-1, with D possibly TRBD1 on 5 matching bases. This CDR3 has 13 residues. The V and J ends lost 7 bases and 5 bases respectively, with 14 bases between them. Per germline, CDR1 SEHNR and CDR2 FQNEAQ (reference sequence). The CDR3 here is CASTSRGGTEAFF. CDR3 sequence (DNA): TGTGCCAGCACCTCCCGCGGGGGGACTGAAGCTTTCTTT.

This clonotype was seen repeatedly, ten times or more. This chain connects TRBV12-3 or TRBV12-4 to TRBJ2-7, with D unresolved. Trimming left V 6 bases short and J 0 bases short, with 9 bases between. There are 13 residues in the CDR3. The CDR3 bases are TGTGCCAGCAGCTTTTCCCCCTCCTACGAGCAGTACGTC. Protein: CASSFSPSYEQYV.

This clonotype was seen at least ten times. The rearrangement links TRBV4-2 to TRBJ1-1, with D possibly TRBD1 on 6 matching bases. Trimming took 4 bases from V and 1 from J, leaving 7 bases between them. CDR1 and CDR2 (germline): LGHNA, YNFKEQ. The CDR3 contains 13 residues. CDR3 nucleotides: TGTGCCAGCAGCCCCAGGGGGAACACTGAAGCTTTCTTT. This gives the protein CASSPRGNTEAFF.

This clonotype appeared a few times. The J gene is TRBJ2-1, the V gene TRBV7-2; D remains ambiguous. This CDR3 has 14 residues. The germline CDR1 and CDR2 sequences are SGHTA and FQGNSA. Deletions cut 5 bases from V and 10 bases from J, with 18 bases between. CDR3: CASSLIPNVGEQFF. In DNA, the CDR3 is TGTGCCAGCAGCCTAATCCCCAACGTAGGGGAGCAGTTCTTC.

This clonotype was counted between two and nine times. The rearrangement links TRBV28 to TRBJ2-3; 10 bases map to TRBD2. V was clipped by 8 bases and J by 3 bases; unmatched bases: 14. CDR3 length: 17 residues. Germline values: CDR1 MDHEN, CDR2 SYDVKM. CDR3 nucleotides: TGTGCCAGCCCGCCCGCTAGCGGGGGTTATAATACAGATACGCAGTATTTT. Encoded protein: CASPPASGGYNTDTQYF.

This clonotype has just a few counts. At one end the junction does not follow the germline gene, possibly because of a read error. The J gene is TRBJ2-2, the V gene TRBV20-1; no clear D gene. This CDR3 has 16 residues. Looked up from germline, CDR1 is DFQATT and CDR2 is SNEGSKA (reference sequence). CDR3 protein: CCARDLTRANTGELFF. The CDR3 bases are TGCTGTGCTAGAGATTTGACAAGGGCGAACACCGGGGAGCTGTTTTTT.

CDR3 residues: CASSPPGGATNEKLFF. In DNA, the CDR3 is TGTGCCAGCAGCCCTCCAGGAGGAGCAACTAATGAAAAACTGTTTTTT. The chain has TRBV9 and TRBJ1-4; D ambiguous. CDR3 length: 16 amino acids. Trimming took 4 bases from V and 0 from J, leaving 13 bases between them. Germline CDR1 and CDR2: SGDLS and YYNGEE. The variable domain in full, completed from reference TRBV9 and TRBJ1-4, reads DSGVTQTPKHLITATGQRVTLRCSPRSGDLSVYWYQQSLDQGLQFLIQYYNGEERAKGNILERFSAQQFPDLHSELNLSSLELGDSALYFCASSPPGGATNEKLFFGSGTQLSVL.

The chain links TRBV20-1 to TRBJ2-1; 11 nucleotides match TRBD2. CDR1 is DFQATT and CDR2 is SNEGSKA in the germline V gene (reference sequence). The junction had 7 bases not matched to a gene; V was cut back by 3 bases and J by 0 bases. This CDR3 is 17 amino acids long. The CDR3 region is CSASLTSGASSYNEQFF. The CDR3 coding sequence is TGCAGTGCTAGTTTGACTAGCGGGGCGAGCTCCTACAATGAGCAGTTCTTC.

This chain uses TRBV7-9 with TRBJ2-5, with D maybe TRBD2 (6 bases). CDR1 SEHNR and CDR2 FQNEAQ come from the germline V gene (reference sequence). Trimming left V 3 bases short and J 2 bases short, with 16 bases between. CDR3 length: 16 residues. The CDR3 protein is CASSFGTFDPQETQYF. The CDR3 DNA reads as TGTGCCAGCAGCTTCGGGACTTTTGATCCACAAGAGACCCAGTACTTC.

This clonotype was counted between two and nine times. The rearrangement uses TRBV7-9 and TRBJ1-1; 7 bases line up with TRBD1. The ends lost 5 bases at V and 0 bases at J; junction bases unmatched: 6. In germline, CDR1 is SEHNR, CDR2 FQNEAQ (reference sequence). The CDR3 runs to 15 residues. The CDR3 DNA reads TGTGCCAGCAGCGTATGGACAGGAATGAACACTGAAGCTTTCTTT. It is translated as CASSVWTGMNTEAFF. Filled out from reference TRBV7-9 and TRBJ1-1, the complete variable domain reads DTGVSQNPRHKITKRGQNVTFRCDPISEHNRLYWYRQTLGQGPEFLTYFQNEAQLEKSRLLSDRFSAERPKGSFSTLEIQRTEQGDSAMYLCASSVWTGMNTEAFFGQGTRLTVV.

The chain carries TRBV2 and TRBJ2-1; possible D gene TRBD1, 6 bases. The CDR3 extends over 14 amino acids. Germline V CDR1 and CDR2: SNHLY, FYNNEI. Trimming removed 1 base at V and 8 bases at J, with 12 bases between. CDR3 in DNA: TGTGCCAGCAGTGAAGACTACAGGGAGCATGAGCAGTTCTTC. It yields the protein CASSEDYREHEQFF.

V usage is TRBV3-1 and J usage is TRBJ2-1, with a weak D call TRBD2 (5 bases). The V gene lost 7 bases and the J gene lost 0 bases, with 13 bases spanning the gap. This CDR3 has 15 residues. CDR1 and CDR2 from the germline V gene are LGHDT and YNNKEL (reference sequence). DNA of the CDR3: TGTGCCAGCACCCCCCCCCGGGGCTCCTACAATGAGCAGTTCTTC. Translation gives CASTPPRGSYNEQFF.

This clonotype was detected only a few times. The V gene is TRBV10-3, the J gene TRBJ2-2, with TRBD1 matching over 8 bases. Germline assignment: CDR1 ENHRY and CDR2 SYGVKD. There are 17 residues in the CDR3. V lost 2 bases to trimming and J lost 4 bases; unmatched junction nucleotides: 9. In nucleotides, the CDR3 is TGTGCCATCAGTGAGACAGGACAGGGTAGTAGCACCGGGGAGCTGTTTTTT. The encoded protein is CAISETGQGSSTGELFF.

The chain uses TRBV4-3 and TRBJ2-1; no reliable D call. V lost 0 bases and J 6 bases, leaving 9 bases between the germline ends. The CDR3 covers 14 residues. The germline CDR1 and CDR2 sequences are LGHNA and YSLEER. CDR3 sequence: CASSQDREINEQFF. CDR3 bases: TGCGCCAGCAGCCAAGATCGAGAGATCAATGAGCAGTTCTTC.

This clonotype was counted ten times or more. The chain carries TRBV7-9 and TRBJ2-5, with unresolved D. Per the germline V gene, CDR1 is SEHNR and CDR2 is FQNEAQ (reference sequence). The CDR3 is 14 residues long. V was shortened by 2 bases and J by 2 bases, with 9 bases between the two germline ends. The CDR3 region has the DNA TGTGCCAGCAGCTTAACCGGACCGCAAGAGACCCAGTACTTC. Protein sequence: CASSLTGPQETQYF.

This clonotype was seen ten or more times. The rearrangement joins TRBV12-3 or TRBV12-4 to TRBJ2-1; 10 bases match TRBD2. The V segment lost 6 bases and the J segment 3 bases; nucleotides outside the gene matches: 5. The CDR3 runs to 15 residues. CDR3 sequence: CASSPSGGFYNEQFF. The CDR3, as DNA: TGTGCCAGCAGCCCTAGCGGGGGTTTCTACAATGAGCAGTTCTTC.

The table lists this clonotype with many counts. This chain joins TRBV14 and TRBJ1-6; D is possibly TRBD1 (6 bases). CDR1 SGHDN and CDR2 FVKESK come from the germline V gene. V was shortened by 1 base and J by 4 bases, with 17 bases between the two germline ends. CDR3 length: 18 residues. The CDR3 region has the DNA TGTGCCAGCAGCCAAGGTGAAGGGACAATGGGGTATAATTCACCCCTCCACTTT. This codes for CASSQGEGTMGYNSPLHF.